This record covers a single T cell receptor (beta chain). Germline CDR1 SGHRS, CDR2 YFSETQ. The CDR3 loop spans 18 amino acids. V dropped 2 bases and J dropped 0 bases, with 18 bases sitting between them. These data are taken from a study of blood T cell repertoires in COVID-19. Study information: The samples span acute and convalescent COVID-19 from the United States, Italy and Spain. PBMCs, B-cell-depleted T cells, or T cells were the source of the cDNA or gDNA that made up the material.

In the original workflow: Cell counts per sample came from amplifying reference gene primers. The data were produced by immunoSEQ multiplex PCR, yet TCRdb's version contains in-frame clones alone and is incomplete. That table gives V, J and clone size, and the DNA gave D and trimming. The data hold around 81,000 clones, with around nine tenths observed a single time. The sequencing sample was made of peripheral blood. The chain is built from TRBV5-1 and TRBJ2-1, with TRBD2 as a possible D gene (5 bases). The clonotype was recovered from a woman aged 60-75 years with acute or convalescent COVID-19. The CDR3 region has the DNA TGCGCCAGCAGCTTTTCACCCATAGCGTACAGCTCCTACAATGAGCAGTTCTTC. Amino acids: CASSFSPIAYSSYNEQFF. The whole variable domain, remainder taken from reference TRBV5-1 and TRBJ2-1, is KAGVTQTPRYLIKTRGQQVTLSCSPISGHRSVSWYQQTPGQGLQFLFEYFSETQRNKGNFPGRFSGRQFSNSRSEMNVSTLELGDSALYLCASSFSPIAYSSYNEQFFGPGTRLTVL.